The clone carrying this TCR beta chain was detected only a few times. Its target is not known. The entry originates in a study of CD8 T cells in ankylosing spondylitis. Study findings and constraints: Reportedly, matched ankylosing spondylitis synovial fluid was significantly enriched for disease-linked clones. Several highly homologous variants made up a TCR beta motif, and this motif appeared characteristic of ankylosing spondylitis blood. A subset of motif variants has previously been described in the synovial fluid and blood of reactive arthritis.

The CDR3 totals 14 residues. Trimming shortened V by 0 bases and J by 8 bases, and 11 bases separated the two germline ends. Germline lookup yields CDR1 ENHRY and CDR2 SYGVKD. TCR beta libraries were made by quantitative 5'-RACE with molecular barcodes. TCRdb recomputed calls from the 5' RACE reads with MiXCR, one row per CDR3 protein. The sample has under 200,000 distinct CDR3 sequences; 11% are singletons. J is TRBJ2-4 and V is TRBV10-3; the D gene is possibly TRBD1 (6 bases). The sequenced sample consisted of blood, either unsorted or a sorted T cell fraction (not recorded which). The receptor was isolated from a male donor with ankylosing spondylitis or in good health (not recorded which). The DNA for the CDR3 is TGTGCCATCAGTGAGTCGGCAGGGGCGGACATTCAGTACTTC. Its protein is CAISESAGADIQYF.